Reported below is one TCR beta chain. The antigen is undetermined. The data were taken from a study of T-cell memory formation after mild COVID-19. Study summary: Clustering of TCRs was largely donor specific.

CDR3 length: 15 amino acids. V was clipped by 2 bases and J by 9 bases; unmatched bases: 5. Germline V gene sequence: CDR1 LGHDT, CDR2 YNNKEL (reference sequence). Overall study findings and caveats: Contracting clones, day 15 to 85, had balanced CD4/CD8, and later expanders favored CD4+. Cross-reactive memory seemingly joined, as some responding clones were found in pre-infection memory.

5'RACE primed from the constant segment yielded TCR alpha and TCR beta cDNA libraries bearing sample barcodes and UMIs. TCRdb fed the 5' RACE reads into MiXCR, producing one record per CDR3 protein. The table records nearly 200,000 distinct CDR3 sequences, around 18% of them present only once. This sequence was found in an adult woman who had mild COVID-19 (a few samples of this study predate the infection). Cell type and time point are not known. Input material: PBMCs or a T cell subset sorted from them (not recorded which). V is TRBV3-1 and J is TRBJ2-1; 12 positions agree with TRBD1. As DNA, the CDR3 is TGTGCCAGCAGCCAACGGGACAGGGGGCTGGCTGAGCAGTTCTTC. As protein: CASSQRDRGLAEQFF.